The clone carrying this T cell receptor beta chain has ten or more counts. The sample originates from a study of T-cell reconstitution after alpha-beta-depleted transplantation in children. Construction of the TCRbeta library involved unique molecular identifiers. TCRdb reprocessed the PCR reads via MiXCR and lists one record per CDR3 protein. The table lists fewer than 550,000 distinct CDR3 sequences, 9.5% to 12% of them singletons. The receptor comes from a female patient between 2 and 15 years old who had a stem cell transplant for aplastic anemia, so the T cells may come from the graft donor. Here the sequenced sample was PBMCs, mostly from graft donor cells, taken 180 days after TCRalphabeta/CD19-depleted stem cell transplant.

CDR3 bases: TGCAGCGTTGAAGTGTTAAGGATTCCGAACACTGAAGCTTTCTTT. Protein sequence: CSVEVLRIPNTEAFF. The rearrangement links TRBV29-1 to TRBJ1-1; D unclear. The length of the CDR3 is 15 residues. V was trimmed by 1 base and J by 1 base, leaving 13 bases between them. Germline loops: CDR1 SQVTM, CDR2 ANQGSEA.